The 27 T cell receptor beta chains in this list originate from one sample, sequenced in a study of T-cell memory formation after mild COVID-19. MiXCR, applied by TCRdb to the 5' RACE reads, yields one record per CDR3 protein. The sample carries around 310,000 distinct CDR3 sequences, about a sixth recorded once. Sequencing was done on a sample of PBMCs or a T cell subset sorted from them (not recorded which). The source of these receptors is a man aged 18 to 35 who had mild COVID-19 (a few samples of this study predate the infection). Cell type and time point are not known.

There are a few counts of this clonotype. This chain connects TRBV11-2 to TRBJ2-2, with a weak D call TRBD2 (5 bases). The CDR3 totals 15 residues. V shed 5 bases and J shed 7 bases, with 17 bases lying between them. The germline V gene encodes CDR1 SGHAT and CDR2 FQNNGV. CDR3 in DNA: TGTGCCAGCAGCCCCCCATATCCGGCGGGCGGGGAGCTGTTTTTT. The encoded protein is CASSPPYPAGGELFF.

This clonotype was seen a few times. The chain carries TRBV28 and TRBJ2-7; D remains ambiguous. Per the germline V gene, CDR1 is MDHEN and CDR2 is SYDVKM. The V gene lost 3 bases and the J gene lost 5 bases, with 14 bases spanning the gap. This CDR3 comprises 14 residues. As DNA, the CDR3 is TGTGCCAGCAGTTTGGTCGGCAGCACAAACGAGCAGTACGTC. Its translation is CASSLVGSTNEQYV.

This chain links TRBV7-3 with TRBJ2-3; TRBD2 might be the D (5 bases). Germline V gene lookup returns CDR1 SGHTA and CDR2 FQGTGA. The CDR3 spans 15 residues. V lost 5 bases to trimming and J lost 3 bases, with 15 bases between them. The CDR3 DNA follows: TGTGCCAGCAGCGAACTAGGTTCGGGGACAGATACGCAGTATTTT. This gives the protein CASSELGSGTDTQYF.

This clonotype has only a few counts. The chain is built from TRBV7-9 and TRBJ1-4, with TRBD1 as a possible D gene (5 bases). Germline V CDR1 and CDR2: SEHNR, FQNEAQ (reference sequence). The CDR3 totals 16 residues. V shed 1 base and J shed 5 bases, with 14 bases lying between them. The CDR3 coding sequence is TGTGCCAGCAGCTTAGATCGGGGGGGATCGAATGAAAAACTGTTTTTT. Amino acid sequence: CASSLDRGGSNEKLFF.

J is TRBJ2-1 and V is TRBV25-1; 12 positions agree with TRBD2. From germline, CDR1 is MGHDK and CDR2 SYGVNS. V trimming: 2 bases; J trimming: 5 bases; junction bases outside the gene matches: 7. This CDR3 has 17 residues. For the CDR3, the DNA is TGTGCCAGCAGTGAACGCCTGACTAGCGGGAGCCACAATGAGCAGTTCTTC. Its protein is CASSERLTSGSHNEQFF.

This clonotype was detected many times. The CDR3 coding sequence is TGTGCCAGCAGCTTCTGGGGGCTTGAAGAGACCCAGTACTTC. Protein product: CASSFWGLEETQYF. V is TRBV7-2 and J is TRBJ2-5, with TRBD1 as a possible D gene (6 bases). In germline, CDR1 is SGHTA, CDR2 FQGNSA. The V end lost 3 bases, the J end lost 3 bases, and 11 bases lay between the germline ends. CDR3 length equals 14 residues. The full variable domain, rest sourced from reference TRBV7-2 and TRBJ2-5, is GAGVSQSPSNKVTEKGKDVELRCDPISGHTALYWYRQSLGQGLEFLIYFQGNSAPDKSGLPSDRFSAERTGGSVSTLTIQRTQQEDSAVYLCASSFWGLEETQYFGPGTRLLVL.

The chain recombines TRBV3-1 with TRBJ2-1, with D hard to call. The CDR3 is 14 amino acids. Trimming cost V 0 bases and J 2 bases, with 5 bases left between them. Germline CDR1 is LGHDT and CDR2 is YNNKEL (reference sequence). CDR3 sequence reads: CASSQDSAYNEQFF. DNA for the CDR3: TGTGCCAGCAGCCAAGACAGCGCCTACAATGAGCAGTTCTTC.

This chain connects TRBV5-1 to TRBJ1-2; TRBD1 might be the D (5 bases). The ends were cut back, 2 bases at V and 4 bases at J, with 12 bases in the middle. The length of the CDR3 is 14 residues. The germline V gene has CDR1 SGHRS and CDR2 YFSETQ. The DNA of the CDR3 is TGCGCCAGCAGCTTTACAGGACTGAGCTATGGCTACACCTTC. Its protein is CASSFTGLSYGYTF.

This clonotype showed up just a few times. The genes are TRBV10-3 and TRBJ1-4; 7 positions match TRBD1. Germline trimming cut 8 bases from V and 7 bases from J; bases unmatched to any gene: 7. Per the germline V gene, CDR1 is ENHRY and CDR2 is SYGVKD. The CDR3 is 13 amino acids. CDR3 sequence: CAIGGQVGEKLFF. The CDR3 DNA is TGTGCCATCGGAGGACAGGTCGGTGAAAAACTGTTTTTT.

This clonotype has a handful of counts. The genes are TRBV19 and TRBJ2-7; 10 bases are a match to TRBD2. Germline-derived CDR1 and CDR2 are LNHDA and SQIVND (reference sequence). This CDR3 spans 14 amino acids. The V and J ends lost 1 base and 6 bases, in that order; junction bases with no gene match: 3. The CDR3 loop reads CASSIGGLATEQYF. The CDR3 DNA is TGTGCCAGTAGTATAGGGGGACTAGCGACCGAGCAGTACTTC.

V usage is TRBV9 and J usage is TRBJ1-1, with no clear D. In germline, CDR1 is SGDLS, CDR2 YYNGEE. Trimming shortened V by 3 bases and J by 5 bases, and 8 bases separated the two germline ends. CDR3 length: 12 amino acids. CDR3 DNA: TGTGCCAGCAGCGGCCCCCGGACTGAAGCTTTCTTT. Its translation is CASSGPRTEAFF.

This clonotype has a count of ten or more. The chain links TRBV29-1 to TRBJ2-7; the D gene could be TRBD1 or TRBD2 (5 bases each). CDR3 length: 10 residues. Trimming shortened V by 6 bases and J by 5 bases, and 8 bases separated the two germline ends. In germline, CDR1 is SQVTM, CDR2 ANQGSEA. The CDR3, as DNA: TGCAGCGTGGGGACGGACGAGCAGTACTTC. This codes for CSVGTDEQYF.

This clonotype was seen only a few times. This sequence joins TRBV20-1 and TRBJ2-3; 7 bases are shared with TRBD1. The CDR3 totals 13 residues. CDR1 and CDR2 (germline): DFQATT, SNEGSKA (reference sequence). Unmatched junction bases numbered 6, after V lost 6 bases and J lost 3 bases. Here the CDR3 reads CSARQGLTDTQYF. CDR3 nucleotide sequence: TGCAGTGCCCGACAGGGCCTAACAGATACGCAGTATTTT.

This clonotype was recorded a few times. The rearrangement joins TRBV5-1 to TRBJ2-3; TRBD1 aligns across 7 bases. Germline CDR1 reads SGHRS; CDR2 reads YFSETQ. V dropped 4 bases and J dropped 6; count of bases not matched to a gene: 11. The CDR3 is 15 residues long. In DNA form, the CDR3 reads TGCGCCAGCAGCCTCGGGACAGCAACATCTGATACGCAGTATTTT. Translating it yields CASSLGTATSDTQYF.

As concerns this clonotype: This may be a read error: a much more frequent sequence differs by one nucleotide. The chain's CDR3 is CASSFLGSPLHF. The CDR3 coding sequence is TGTGCCAGCAGTTTCTTGGGTTCACCCCTCCACTTT. The chain has TRBV27 and TRBJ1-6; no clear D. V was clipped by 3 bases and J by 9 bases, with 6 bases between them. Germline loops: CDR1 MNHEY, CDR2 SMNVEV (reference sequence). This CDR3 is built from 12 residues.

This clonotype was recorded a few times. The chain has TRBV9 and TRBJ2-7; 7 bases map to TRBD2. With 0 bases clipped from V and 5 bases from J, the junction kept 8 bases outside the gene matches. From germline, CDR1 is SGDLS and CDR2 YYNGEE. This CDR3 has 15 amino acids. The CDR3 is CASSVAGGGPNEQYF. The CDR3 DNA sequence: TGTGCCAGCAGCGTAGCAGGCGGGGGTCCAAACGAGCAGTACTTC.

The chain combines TRBV30 with TRBJ1-4; D not resolved. Germline loops: CDR1 GTSNPN, CDR2 SVGIG (reference sequence). The CDR3 spans 14 residues. V gave up 6 bases and J gave up 7 bases, with 18 bases separating them. DNA for the CDR3: TGTGCCTGTGTCAGTTTGGACGTAGGTGAAAAACTGTTTTTT. Amino acids: CACVSLDVGEKLFF.

The table lists this clonotype with a few counts. This chain uses TRBV7-2 with TRBJ2-2; TRBD2 agrees at 8 bases. The ends lost 1 base at V and 7 bases at J; junction bases unmatched: 11. The CDR3 totals 17 residues. Per the germline V gene, CDR1 is SGHTA and CDR2 is FQGNSA. This chain's CDR3 is CASSLGPTGGRDGELFF. The CDR3 DNA follows: TGTGCCAGCAGCTTAGGCCCTACGGGGGGGCGAGACGGGGAGCTGTTTTTT.

There are a few counts of this clonotype. The chain links TRBV7-8 to TRBJ2-1; D perhaps matches TRBD2 (6 bases). Between the trimmed V and J ends, which lost 4 bases and 0 bases, there was a span of 13 bases. This CDR3 spans 16 amino acids. CDR1 SGHVS and CDR2 FQNEAQ come from the germline V gene. CDR3 amino acids: CASSWGDTRSYNEQFF. In nucleotides, the CDR3 is TGTGCCAGCAGCTGGGGGGATACACGCTCCTACAATGAGCAGTTCTTC. Supplemented by reference TRBV7-8 and TRBJ2-1, the full variable domain reads GAGVSQSPRYKVAKRGQDVALRCDPISGHVSLFWYQQALGQGPEFLTYFQNEAQLDKSGLPSDRFFAERPEGSVSTLKIQRTQQEDSAVYLCASSWGDTRSYNEQFFGPGTRLTVL.

The chain carries TRBV10-3 and TRBJ2-3, with TRBD1 as a possible D gene (6 bases). With 6 bases removed from V and 1 base from J, the gap between germline ends came to 8 bases. This CDR3 has 13 amino acids. In germline, CDR1 is ENHRY, CDR2 SYGVKD. CDR3 nucleotide sequence: TGTGCCATCAGCAGGACAGGCACAGATACGCAGTATTTT. It translates to CAISRTGTDTQYF.

The rearrangement uses TRBV7-3 and TRBJ2-3; D is possibly TRBD1 (5 bases). Germline V CDR1 and CDR2: SGHTA, FQGTGA. CDR3 length: 15 amino acids. The V end lost 2 bases, the J end lost 4 bases, and 13 bases lay between the germline ends. The CDR3 loop reads CASSLGALNSDTQYF. In nucleotides, the CDR3 is TGTGCCAGCAGCTTAGGGGCCCTCAACTCAGATACGCAGTATTTT.

The rearrangement joins TRBV13 to TRBJ2-7, with 11 bases that match TRBD2. Unmatched junction bases numbered 6, after V lost 5 bases and J lost 0 bases. Germline V gives CDR1 PRHDT, CDR2 FYEKMQ (reference sequence). The CDR3 sequence is 16 residues long. The CDR3, as DNA: TGTGCCAGCAGCACCGATCTAGCGGGGGGCTCCTACGAGCAGTACTTC. Protein: CASSTDLAGGSYEQYF.

Only a few counts were recorded for this clonotype. V usage is TRBV15 and J usage is TRBJ2-2, with D perhaps given as TRBD1 or TRBD2 (6 bases each). Germline assignment: CDR1 LNHNV and CDR2 YYDKDF (reference sequence). V lost 2 bases, J lost 3 bases, and 7 bases lay in between. CDR3 size: 14 residues. The CDR3 loop reads CATSRRGDTGELFF. The CDR3 DNA is TGTGCCACCAGCAGAAGGGGGGACACCGGGGAGCTGTTTTTT.

This clonotype was observed a handful of times. The V and J genes are TRBV5-1 and TRBJ2-7; TRBD2 might be the D (6 bases). Between the trimmed V and J ends, which lost 3 bases and 3 bases, there was a span of 16 bases. Germline lookup yields CDR1 SGHRS and CDR2 YFSETQ. The CDR3 is 15 amino acids. This chain's CDR3 is CASSSPLDGSYEQYF. DNA of the CDR3: TGCGCCAGCAGCTCCCCCCTGGACGGGAGCTACGAGCAGTACTTC.

In this sample, this clonotype turned up a few times. The V gene is TRBV4-2, the J gene TRBJ2-7; D call uncertain. From germline, CDR1 is LGHNA and CDR2 YNFKEQ. Between the trimmed V and J ends, which lost 0 bases and 6 bases, there was a span of 6 bases. The CDR3 extends over 12 amino acids. Here the CDR3 reads CASSQDLTEQYF. The CDR3 DNA reads TGTGCCAGCAGCCAAGACTTGACCGAGCAGTACTTC.

This clonotype was recorded at least ten times. The J gene is TRBJ2-1, the V gene TRBV11-2; D gene ambiguous. CDR3 length: 17 residues. V was clipped by 1 base and J by 0 bases, with 13 bases between them. CDR1 and CDR2 (germline): SGHAT, FQNNGV. The CDR3 sequence: CASSLVFVHSSYNEQFF. CDR3 DNA sequence: TGTGCCAGCAGCTTAGTTTTCGTTCACAGCTCCTACAATGAGCAGTTCTTC.

This rearrangement joins TRBV4-1 to TRBJ2-3; D may match TRBD1 or TRBD2 (5 bases each). The CDR3 is 15 amino acids. Trimming removed 0 bases from V and 4 bases from J, with 11 bases in between. The germline V gene encodes CDR1 MGHRA and CDR2 YSYEKL. The CDR3 coding sequence is TGCGCCAGCAGCCAAGAATCCTCGGGACCAGATACGCAGTATTTT. It yields the protein CASSQESSGPDTQYF.